The 25 T cell receptor beta chains given below trace back to one sample, sequenced in a study of regulatory T cells in long-lasting Graves disease. CDR3 regions were amplified by Arm-PCR using iRepertoire HTBI primers to build TCR beta libraries. A single record per CDR3 protein comes from TCRdb applying MiXCR to the multiplex PCR reads. The sample includes about 200,000 distinct CDR3 sequences, about 19% of them seen just once. Time point given: newly diagnosed GD, antithyroid drugs for less than 3 months. RNA extracted from PBMCs served as the sequencing template. These data also formed part of another study, on T cells in Graves' hyperthyroidism and ophthalmopathy.

The sample in question was peripheral blood mononuclear cells (PBMCs), obtained at new diagnosis, from a patient treated with antithyroid drugs. The receptors originated from a woman aged 25-40 years with Graves disease.

V usage is TRBV6-1 and J usage is TRBJ2-2, with D possibly being TRBD1 or TRBD2 (5 bases each). V lost 10 bases to trimming and J lost 1 base, with 13 bases between them. This CDR3 comprises 14 residues. Germline CDR1 and CDR2: MNHNS and SASEGT. CDR3 bases: TGTGCCACCAAGAGGGGTGGGAACACCGGGGAGCTGTTTTTT. As protein: CATKRGGNTGELFF.

Worth noting for this clonotype: With a far larger clone one base away, a read error is the likely cause. The J gene is TRBJ2-3, the V gene TRBV2; 14 bases map to TRBD2. With the DNA end fitting TRBJ2-1 better, the J assignment may be wrong. The CDR3 contains 16 residues. CDR1 is SNHLY, CDR2 FYNNEI, per germline. CDR3 DNA sequence: TGTGCCAGCAGTGATCCTGGCGGGACTAGCGGGGGTGAGCAGTTCTTC. Amino acid sequence: CASSDPGGTSGGEQFF.

The table lists this clonotype with many counts. The CDR3 DNA reads TGTGCCAGCAGCTTAGGACTAGCGGGGGGTGACAATGAGCAGTTCTTC. It yields the protein CASSLGLAGGDNEQFF. V gene TRBV7-2 combines with J gene TRBJ2-1; 13 bases line up with TRBD2. The CDR3 contains 16 residues. Germline V gene data show CDR1 as SGHTA and CDR2 as FQGNSA. The trim removed 1 base at V and 5 bases at J, leaving 2 bases unmatched. Drawing the rest from reference TRBV7-2 and TRBJ2-1, the complete variable domain is GAGVSQSPSNKVTEKGKDVELRCDPISGHTALYWYRQSLGQGLEFLIYFQGNSAPDKSGLPSDRFSAERTGGSVSTLTIQRTQQEDSAVYLCASSLGLAGGDNEQFFGPGTRLTVL.

The sample holds many counts of this clonotype. This rearrangement joins TRBV27 to TRBJ2-7; perhaps TRBD1 as D (6 bases). Trimming removed 4 bases from V and 2 bases from J, with 9 bases in between. The CDR3 is 13 residues long. Germline assignment: CDR1 MNHEY and CDR2 SMNVEV (reference sequence). The CDR3 loop is CASSSGETYEQYF. The CDR3 coding sequence is TGTGCCAGCAGTTCAGGGGAGACCTACGAGCAGTACTTC.

The chain joins TRBV2 to TRBJ1-6; D is perhaps TRBD1 (6 bases). The germline V gene encodes CDR1 SNHLY and CDR2 FYNNEI. Trimming removed 2 bases at V and 10 bases at J, with 15 bases between. This CDR3 spans 15 amino acids. The CDR3 reads CASSEISGTRSPLHF. CDR3 nucleotide sequence: TGTGCCAGCAGTGAAATATCAGGGACACGGTCACCCCTCCACTTT.

In the case of this clonotype: A far larger clone is only one base removed, so a read error is likely. CDR3 sequence reads: CASSRTGGKNIQYF. CDR3 DNA sequence: TGTGCCAGCAGTCGGACAGGGGGCAAGAACATTCAGTACTTC. This chain links TRBV6-1 with TRBJ2-4; TRBD1 matches 11 bases. This CDR3 has 14 amino acids. Germline CDR1 MNHNS, CDR2 SASEGT. With 5 bases clipped from V and 7 bases from J, the junction kept 4 bases outside the gene matches.

This chain joins TRBV30 and TRBJ1-1; no firm D call. Deletions cut 1 base from V and 5 bases from J, with 11 bases between. The CDR3 loop spans 13 amino acids. Germline loops: CDR1 GTSNPN, CDR2 SVGIG (reference sequence). The CDR3 is CAWSGRHNTEAFF. CDR3 DNA: TGTGCCTGGAGTGGGCGGCACAATACTGAAGCTTTCTTT.

The J gene is TRBJ2-3, the V gene TRBV7-2; a possible D gene is TRBD2 (5 bases). This CDR3 spans 14 amino acids. The V end was cut by 1 base, the J end by 6 bases, with 11 bases between. Germline V gene sequence: CDR1 SGHTA, CDR2 FQGNSA. CDR3 DNA sequence: TGTGCCAGCAGCTTAGGAGGGCCAGTTGATACGCAGTATTTT. Its translation: CASSLGGPVDTQYF.

This clonotype has a count of ten or more. The rearrangement joins TRBV11-1 to TRBJ2-5, with 10 bases that match TRBD2. The CDR3 extends over 17 amino acids. Germline CDR1 and CDR2: SGHAT and FQDESV (reference sequence). V was pared by 0 bases and J by 2 bases, with 6 bases of the junction left unmatched. This CDR3 reads CASSLAASGGQQETQYF. Written as DNA, the CDR3 is TGTGCCAGCAGCTTAGCGGCTAGCGGGGGCCAACAAGAGACCCAGTACTTC.

With regard to this clonotype: The missing conserved phenylalanine or tryptophan at the end of this CDR3 makes a read error likely. The J gene is TRBJ2-7, the V gene TRBV20-1, with 9 bases fitting TRBD2. The CDR3 consists of 15 residues. V dropped 2 bases and J dropped 5; count of bases not matched to a gene: 10. The germline V gene encodes CDR1 DFQATT and CDR2 SNEGSKA (reference sequence). The CDR3 bases are TGCAGTGCTAGAAGTACTAGCGGGTCTAACCACGAGCAGTACTCC. It encodes CSARSTSGSNHEQYS.

This clonotype has ten or more counts. This chain links TRBV6-1 with TRBJ1-6; D ambiguous. The V end was cut by 7 bases, the J end by 13 bases, with 23 bases between. The length of the CDR3 is 15 residues. Germline V CDR1 and CDR2: MNHNS, SASEGT. This CDR3 is CASTQGRTTDKPLHF. Written as DNA, the CDR3 is TGTGCCAGCACCCAAGGGAGGACGACCGATAAGCCCCTCCACTTT.

This clonotype was observed at least ten times. V and J are TRBV11-1 and TRBJ1-1; D is possibly TRBD1 (5 bases). The ends were cut back, 0 bases at V and 3 bases at J, with 5 bases in the middle. This CDR3 spans 13 amino acids. CDR1 SGHAT and CDR2 FQDESV come from the germline V gene (reference sequence). The CDR3 protein is CASSLARDTEAFF. CDR3 DNA sequence: TGTGCCAGCAGCTTAGCCAGGGACACTGAAGCTTTCTTT.

In its sample, this clonotype was seen many times. The genes are TRBV28 and TRBJ1-6; 7 positions agree with TRBD1. The CDR3 is made up of 15 amino acids. Germline loops: CDR1 MDHEN, CDR2 SYDVKM. J lost 5 bases, V lost 6 bases, and 7 bases had no gene match. This chain's CDR3 is CASSARQGNNSPLHF. The CDR3 bases are TGTGCCAGCAGCGCAAGACAGGGAAATAATTCACCCCTCCACTTT. Complete variable domain (other parts from reference TRBV28 and TRBJ1-6): DVKVTQSSRYLVKRTGEKVFLECVQDMDHENMFWYRQDPGLGLRLIYFSYDVKMKEKGDIPEGYSVSREKKERFSLILESASTNQTSMYLCASSARQGNNSPLHFGNGTRLTVT.

This chain links TRBV7-9 with TRBJ1-3; D is unclear. The CDR3 extends over 17 amino acids. Trimming pared 2 bases from V and 0 bases from J, leaving 14 bases between. CDR1 is SEHNR and CDR2 is FQNEAQ in the germline V gene (reference sequence). The CDR3 DNA reads TGTGCCAGCAGCTTACTGGACGACTTCGACTCTGGAAACACCATATATTTT. Protein sequence: CASSLLDDFDSGNTIYF.

This clonotype was detected many times. The chain carries TRBV28 and TRBJ2-7; D unclear. The CDR3 is 16 amino acids. Germline-derived CDR1 and CDR2 are MDHEN and SYDVKM. V was shortened by 8 bases and J by 0 bases, with 20 bases between the two germline ends. The CDR3 sequence is CASPPRGSPSSYEQYF. CDR3 nucleotides: TGTGCCAGCCCCCCGCGAGGCAGTCCCAGCTCCTACGAGCAGTACTTC.

The V call is TRBV6-9, the J call TRBJ2-3, with TRBD1 as a possible D gene (6 bases). The germline gives CDR1 MNHGY, CDR2 SVAAGI. V was cut by 2 bases and J by 3 bases, with 6 bases left in between. The CDR3 totals 13 residues. The CDR3 loop is CASSYQGTDTQYF. For the CDR3, the DNA is TGTGCCAGCAGTTATCAGGGGACAGATACGCAGTATTTT.

This clonotype came up a few times. V and J are TRBV18 and TRBJ2-6, with D tentatively TRBD1 or TRBD2 (6 bases each). CDR3 size: 17 residues. Trimming took off 2 bases at V and 2 bases at J, with 13 bases between the two ends. In germline, CDR1 is KGHSH, CDR2 LQKENI. This chain's CDR3 is CASSPISGAPGANVLTF. Written as DNA, the CDR3 is TGTGCCAGCTCACCAATCTCGGGGGCGCCTGGGGCCAACGTCCTGACTTTC. The variable domain in full, completed from reference TRBV18 and TRBJ2-6, reads NAGVMQNPRHLVRRRGQEARLRCSPMKGHSHVYWYRQLPEEGLKFMVYLQKENIIDESGMPKERFSAEFPKEGPSILRIQQVVRGDSAAYFCASSPISGAPGANVLTFGAGSRLTVL.

In this sample, this clonotype turned up many times. The rearrangement links TRBV6-2 or TRBV6-3 to TRBJ2-3, with no clear D. The V gene's germline CDR1 is MNHEY and CDR2 SVGEGT. This CDR3 region has 14 residues. V was shortened by 0 bases and J by 4 bases, with 8 bases between the two germline ends. This chain's CDR3 is CASSYSGVSDTQYF. In DNA form, the CDR3 reads TGTGCCAGCAGTTACTCTGGGGTATCAGATACGCAGTATTTT.

The J gene is TRBJ2-7, the V gene TRBV11-3; 8 bases line up with TRBD2. CDR1 is SGHNT and CDR2 is YENEEA in the germline V gene. The CDR3 runs 14 residues. V lost 5 bases, J lost 4 bases, and 7 bases stayed unmatched. CDR3 DNA sequence: TGTGCCAGCAGCAAGAGCGGGAGTGGGTACGAGCAGTACTTC. It is translated as CASSKSGSGYEQYF.

This clonotype was recorded at least ten times. The chain links TRBV28 to TRBJ1-1, with TRBD1 as a possible D gene (5 bases). This CDR3 spans 11 amino acids. CDR1 is MDHEN, CDR2 SYDVKM, per germline. Between the trimmed V and J ends, which lost 9 bases and 2 bases, there was a span of 7 bases. The chain's CDR3 is CASGTNTEAFF. The CDR3 DNA follows: TGTGCCAGTGGGACCAACACTGAAGCTTTCTTT.

Worth noting for this clonotype: Since the CDR3 does not end with the conserved phenylalanine or tryptophan, this likely comes from a read error. The V call is TRBV15, the J call TRBJ2-4, with D possibly being TRBD1 or TRBD2 (5 bases each). The J call may be in error: the DNA end matches TRBJ2-1 better. Germline V CDR1 and CDR2: LNHNV, YYDKDF (reference sequence). This CDR3 spans 15 amino acids. CDR3 protein: CATSGDSGIYNEQFS. In DNA, the CDR3 is TGTGCCACCAGCGGAGACAGCGGCATCTACAATGAGCAGTTCTCC.

The table lists this clonotype with many counts. The rearrangement uses TRBV29-1 and TRBJ1-1, with 11 bases aligning to TRBD1. The trim removed 7 bases at V and 5 bases at J, leaving 3 bases unmatched. Germline CDR1 SQVTM, CDR2 ANQGSEA. There are 12 residues in the CDR3. Here the CDR3 reads CSAGTGGTEAFF. The CDR3 DNA is TGCAGCGCCGGGACAGGGGGGACTGAAGCTTTCTTT.

This clonotype has at least ten counts. The chain employs TRBV7-9 and TRBJ2-7; D possibly corresponds to TRBD2 (5 bases). Germline V lookup: CDR1 SEHNR, CDR2 FQNEAQ (reference sequence). The CDR3 is 13 amino acids. The V and J ends lost 6 bases and 4 bases respectively, with 13 bases between them. The CDR3 sequence is CASRADGKYEQYF. The DNA for the CDR3 is TGTGCCAGCAGAGCGGATGGGAAGTACGAGCAGTACTTC. The entire variable domain, with the rest obtained from reference TRBV7-9 and TRBJ2-7, is as follows: DTGVSQNPRHKITKRGQNVTFRCDPISEHNRLYWYRQTLGQGPEFLTYFQNEAQLEKSRLLSDRFSAERPKGSFSTLEIQRTEQGDSAMYLCASRADGKYEQYFGPGTRLTVT.

This clonotype was seen repeatedly, ten times or more. The chain is built from TRBV14 and TRBJ2-4; 7 bases map to TRBD1. J gave up 7 bases and V 4 bases, and 4 bases lay outside the gene matches. This CDR3 is 13 amino acids long. Germline-derived CDR1 and CDR2 are SGHDN and FVKESK. CDR3 sequence (DNA): TGTGCCAGCAGCCGACAGGGCTACAACATTCAGTACTTC. The encoded protein is CASSRQGYNIQYF.

This clonotype occurred many times. The V gene is TRBV12-3 or TRBV12-4, the J gene TRBJ1-2; D ambiguous. Trimming pared 3 bases from V and 7 bases from J, leaving 12 bases between. The CDR3 runs 13 residues. CDR3 in DNA: TGTGCCAGCAGTTTGGGCAGCATAGGTGGCTACACCTTC. Protein sequence: CASSLGSIGGYTF.